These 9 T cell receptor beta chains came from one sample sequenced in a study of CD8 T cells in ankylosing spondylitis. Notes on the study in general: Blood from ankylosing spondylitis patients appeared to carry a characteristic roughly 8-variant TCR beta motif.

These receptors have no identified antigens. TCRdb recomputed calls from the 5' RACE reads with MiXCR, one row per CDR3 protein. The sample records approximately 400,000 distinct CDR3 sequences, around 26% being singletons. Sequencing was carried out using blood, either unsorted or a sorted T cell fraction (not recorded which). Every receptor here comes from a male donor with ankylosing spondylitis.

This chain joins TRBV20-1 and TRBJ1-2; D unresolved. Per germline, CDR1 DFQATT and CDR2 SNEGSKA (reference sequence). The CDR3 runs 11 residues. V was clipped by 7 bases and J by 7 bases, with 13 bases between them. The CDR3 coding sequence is TGCAGTGGAGGATCCATGTTTGGCTACACCTTC. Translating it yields CSGGSMFGYTF.

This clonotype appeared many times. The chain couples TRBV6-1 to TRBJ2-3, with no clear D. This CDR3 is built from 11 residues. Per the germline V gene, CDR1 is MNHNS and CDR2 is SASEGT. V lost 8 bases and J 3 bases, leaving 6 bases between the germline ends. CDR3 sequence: CASVGTDTQYF. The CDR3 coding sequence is TGTGCCAGCGTAGGGACAGATACGCAGTATTTT.

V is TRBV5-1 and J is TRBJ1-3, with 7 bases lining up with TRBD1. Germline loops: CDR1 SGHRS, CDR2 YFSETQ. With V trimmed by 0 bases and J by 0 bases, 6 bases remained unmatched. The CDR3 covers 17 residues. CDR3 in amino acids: CASSLEPPGGSGNTIYF. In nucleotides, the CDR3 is TGCGCCAGCAGCTTGGAACCCCCAGGGGGCTCTGGAAACACCATATATTTT.

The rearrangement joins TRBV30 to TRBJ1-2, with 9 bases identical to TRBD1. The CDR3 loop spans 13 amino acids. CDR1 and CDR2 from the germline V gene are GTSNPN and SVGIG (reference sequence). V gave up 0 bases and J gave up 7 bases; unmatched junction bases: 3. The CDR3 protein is CAWSVLQGAGYTF. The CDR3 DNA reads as TGTGCCTGGAGTGTCCTACAGGGGGCTGGCTACACCTTC.

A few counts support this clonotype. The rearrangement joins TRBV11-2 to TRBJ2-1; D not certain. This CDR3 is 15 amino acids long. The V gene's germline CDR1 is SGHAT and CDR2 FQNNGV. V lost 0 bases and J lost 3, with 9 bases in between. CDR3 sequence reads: CASSLDVSHYNEQFF. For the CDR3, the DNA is TGTGCCAGCAGCTTAGACGTAAGCCACTACAATGAGCAGTTCTTC.

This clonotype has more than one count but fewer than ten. This chain's CDR3 is CASSLLGTSGSGSYNEQFF. The CDR3 DNA sequence: TGTGCCAGCAGCTTACTCGGGACTAGCGGTTCGGGCTCCTACAATGAGCAGTTCTTC. The rearrangement uses TRBV11-2 and TRBJ2-1; 11 bases match TRBD2. CDR3 length: 19 amino acids. The V gene end was trimmed by 2 bases and the J gene end by 0 bases; junction bases not matched to a gene: 9. Germline V lookup: CDR1 SGHAT, CDR2 FQNNGV.

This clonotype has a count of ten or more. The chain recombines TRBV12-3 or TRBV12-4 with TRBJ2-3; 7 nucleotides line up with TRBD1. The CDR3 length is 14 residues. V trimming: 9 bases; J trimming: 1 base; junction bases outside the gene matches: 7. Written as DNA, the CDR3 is TGTGCCAGTGGGGTTGGACAGGGCACAGATACGCAGTATTTT. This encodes CASGVGQGTDTQYF.

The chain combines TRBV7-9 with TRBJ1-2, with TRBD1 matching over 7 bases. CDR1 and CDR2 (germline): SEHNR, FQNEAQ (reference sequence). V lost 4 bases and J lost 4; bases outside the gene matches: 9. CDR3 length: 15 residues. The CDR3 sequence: CASSYSRQGGYGYTF. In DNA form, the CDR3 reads TGTGCCAGCAGCTACTCTCGACAGGGCGGCTATGGCTACACCTTC.

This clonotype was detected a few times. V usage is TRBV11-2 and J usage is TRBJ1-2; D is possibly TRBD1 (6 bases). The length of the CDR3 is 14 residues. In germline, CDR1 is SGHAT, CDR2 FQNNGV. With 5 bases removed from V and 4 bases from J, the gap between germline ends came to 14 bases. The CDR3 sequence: CASSPAGVPYGYTF. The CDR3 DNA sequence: TGTGCCAGCAGCCCGGCAGGGGTACCCTATGGCTACACCTTC.